Presented here are 21 T cell receptor beta chains from one specimen sequenced in a study of control samples from healthy donors and cancer patients. Method: immunoSEQ multiplex PCR; TCRdb's copy keeps in-frame clones and lacks some. The repertoire holds some 120,000 clones, with approximately 94% as singletons. The source material was blood. The receptors stem from a young man in good health.

V usage is TRBV30 and J usage is TRBJ1-2; TRBD1 aligns across 7 bases. CDR3 length: 14 amino acids. The V gene's germline CDR1 is GTSNPN and CDR2 SVGIG (reference sequence). V dropped 6 bases and J dropped 4; count of bases not matched to a gene: 11. This CDR3 reads CACDEDRSSYGYTF. The CDR3 nucleotides read TGTGCCTGCGACGAGGACAGGTCGAGCTATGGCTACACCTTC.

The genes are TRBV2 and TRBJ1-2; D gene uncertain. Trimming shortened V by 7 bases and J by 3 bases, and 12 bases separated the two germline ends. The CDR3 has 13 residues. Germline CDR1 reads SNHLY; CDR2 reads FYNNEI. The CDR3 loop is CASNPLTDYGYTF. CDR3 sequence (DNA): TGTGCCAGCAACCCATTGACTGACTATGGCTACACCTTC.

The rearrangement uses TRBV4-3 and TRBJ2-2; 14 bases fit TRBD2. Germline CDR1 and CDR2: LGHNA and YSLEER. The CDR3 is made up of 14 amino acids. V lost 1 base to trimming and J lost 15 bases; unmatched junction nucleotides: 4. This CDR3 reads CASSQGLAGGRLFF. Here the CDR3 DNA reads TGCGCCAGCAGCCAAGGACTAGCGGGGGGGCGGTTGTTTTTT.

The chain joins TRBV7-9 to TRBJ2-5; the match to TRBD2 covers 9 bases. The CDR3 is made up of 15 amino acids. Per germline, CDR1 SEHNR and CDR2 FQNEAQ (reference sequence). The junction had 9 bases not matched to a gene; V was cut back by 5 bases and J by 5 bases. CDR3 DNA: TGTGCCAGCAGCCCCGGGGCGGGGGGGATCGAGACCCAGTACTTC. Amino acid sequence: CASSPGAGGIETQYF.

The chain recombines TRBV7-9 with TRBJ1-2, with 10 bases fitting TRBD1. This CDR3 spans 19 amino acids. CDR1 and CDR2 from the germline V gene are SEHNR and FQNEAQ (reference sequence). V was clipped by 5 bases and J by 4 bases; unmatched bases: 19. The CDR3 reads CASSPATGGEGAGGYGYTF. CDR3 DNA: TGTGCCAGCAGCCCAGCGACAGGGGGCGAAGGTGCGGGGGGCTATGGCTACACCTTC. Filled out from reference TRBV7-9 and TRBJ1-2, the complete variable domain reads DTGVSQNPRHKITKRGQNVTFRCDPISEHNRLYWYRQTLGQGPEFLTYFQNEAQLEKSRLLSDRFSAERPKGSFSTLEIQRTEQGDSAMYLCASSPATGGEGAGGYGYTFGSGTRLTVV.

The chain uses TRBV28 and TRBJ2-1; TRBD1 matches 9 bases. The CDR3 contains 15 residues. The trim removed 6 bases at V and 4 bases at J, leaving 7 bases unmatched. Germline V gene data show CDR1 as MDHEN and CDR2 as SYDVKM. The CDR3 DNA sequence: TGTGCCAGCAGCCCCACGGGACAGGGTTACAATGAGCAGTTCTTC. Encoded protein: CASSPTGQGYNEQFF.

The CDR3 DNA sequence: TGTGCCAGCAGTTTAGCTAATGGGGATACGCAGTATTTT. Amino acids: CASSLANGDTQYF. This chain connects TRBV12-3 or TRBV12-4 to TRBJ2-3; D gene uncertain. The CDR3 sequence is 13 residues long. Trimming removed 0 bases from V and 6 bases from J, with 7 bases in between.

The chain combines TRBV3-1 (or the pseudogene TRBV3-2) with TRBJ2-5; D gene unclear. The CDR3 runs 14 residues. V dropped 0 bases and J dropped 2 bases, with 7 bases sitting between them. Germline CDR1 reads LGHDT; CDR2 reads YNNKEL (reference sequence). CDR3 residues: CASSQEVKQETQYF. The CDR3 DNA sequence: TGTGCCAGCAGCCAAGAGGTGAAACAAGAGACCCAGTACTTC.

The genes are TRBV28 and TRBJ2-2, with 11 nucleotides matching TRBD2. V was clipped by 3 bases and J by 5 bases; unmatched bases: 2. Germline CDR1 MDHEN, CDR2 SYDVKM. The CDR3 is made up of 15 amino acids. CDR3: CASSFSSGGTGELFF. In nucleotides, the CDR3 is TGTGCCAGCAGTTTCTCTAGCGGGGGGACCGGGGAGCTGTTTTTT.

The V gene is TRBV30, the J gene TRBJ1-5; 11 bases line up with TRBD1. Per the germline V gene, CDR1 is GTSNPN and CDR2 is SVGIG (reference sequence). The CDR3 length is 18 residues. V trimming: 2 bases; J trimming: 2 bases; junction bases outside the gene matches: 11. CDR3 sequence (DNA): TGTGCCTGGAGTCAAAGGGACAGGGGGGCCCCGGGCAATCAGCCCCAGCATTTT. The encoded protein is CAWSQRDRGAPGNQPQHF.

The gene calls are TRBV6-5 and TRBJ2-5; 11 bases are shared with TRBD1. The CDR3 spans 16 residues. With 4 bases clipped from V and 0 bases from J, the junction kept 4 bases outside the gene matches. CDR1 and CDR2 (germline): MNHEY, SVGAGI. CDR3 in DNA: TGTGCCAGCAGTTCCCCGGGACAGGGGGACCAAGAGACCCAGTACTTC. As protein: CASSSPGQGDQETQYF.

The chain carries TRBV12-3 or TRBV12-4 and TRBJ1-5, with 9 bases identical to TRBD1. The CDR3 sequence is 13 residues long. The V gene end was trimmed by 6 bases and the J gene end by 5 bases; junction bases not matched to a gene: 2. The CDR3, as DNA: TGTGCCAGCAGGCGACAGGGGGATCAGCCCCAGCATTTT. Amino acids: CASRRQGDQPQHF.

The V and J genes are TRBV30 and TRBJ1-1; a possible D gene is TRBD1 (5 bases). Germline assignment: CDR1 GTSNPN and CDR2 SVGIG (reference sequence). This CDR3 contains 13 residues. V was pared by 0 bases and J by 1 base, with 6 bases between. As DNA, the CDR3 is TGTGCCTGGAGTGTGACAGAGAACACTGAAGCTTTCTTT. Amino acid sequence: CAWSVTENTEAFF.

This rearrangement joins TRBV7-2 to TRBJ2-7, with 9 bases that match TRBD1. The CDR3 spans 14 residues. The J segment lost 1 base and the V segment lost 5 bases, leaving 3 bases of the junction unmatched. Germline CDR1 reads SGHTA; CDR2 reads FQGNSA. CDR3 bases: TGTGCCAGCAGCCCGGGGACAGGGTCCTACGAGCAGTACTTC. It encodes CASSPGTGSYEQYF.

Written as DNA, the CDR3 is TGTGCCAGCAGTCCGGGACAGCTGAACACTGAAGCTTTCTTT. Protein sequence: CASSPGQLNTEAFF. The chain recombines TRBV6-5 with TRBJ1-1; 7 bases map to TRBD1. Unmatched junction bases numbered 3, after V lost 5 bases and J lost 0 bases. CDR1 is MNHEY and CDR2 is SVGAGI in the germline V gene. CDR3 length: 14 amino acids.

V gene TRBV6-2 or TRBV6-3 combines with J gene TRBJ1-5; maybe TRBD1 (6 bases). The CDR3 has 16 amino acids. The V and J ends lost 3 bases and 2 bases respectively, with 14 bases between them. Germline-derived CDR1 and CDR2 are MNHEY and SVGEGT. CDR3 amino acids: CASSYRSGEGNQPQHF. Here the CDR3 DNA reads TGTGCCAGCAGTTATCGTTCAGGGGAGGGCAATCAGCCCCAGCATTTT.

This rearrangement joins TRBV6-5 to TRBJ2-3; D is unclear. V lost 6 bases and J 1 base, leaving 8 bases between the germline ends. This CDR3 is built from 13 residues. Germline loops: CDR1 MNHEY, CDR2 SVGAGI. The DNA for the CDR3 is TGTGCCAGCAGAGACGTAGGCACAGATACGCAGTATTTT. Translation: CASRDVGTDTQYF.

The rearrangement links TRBV4-3 to TRBJ2-5, with 8 bases aligning to TRBD1. V shed 4 bases, J shed 4 bases, and the junction held 17 bases outside the gene matches. CDR1 and CDR2 (germline): LGHNA, YSLEER. The CDR3 spans 18 residues. The CDR3 region is CASSLNDPTGTGLETQYF. The CDR3 DNA follows: TGCGCCAGCAGCCTGAACGACCCGACCGGGACAGGCCTAGAGACCCAGTACTTC.

The V call is TRBV20-1, the J call TRBJ1-2; D remains unclear. Germline V gene lookup returns CDR1 DFQATT and CDR2 SNEGSKA (reference sequence). This CDR3 region has 10 residues. The V and J ends lost 5 bases and 8 bases respectively, with 9 bases between them. CDR3 DNA sequence: TGCAGTGCTTTCAGATACGGCTACACCTTC. The encoded protein is CSAFRYGYTF.

This chain joins TRBV25-1 and TRBJ2-1; 11 nucleotides agree with TRBD2. Germline-derived CDR1 and CDR2 are MGHDK and SYGVNS. The CDR3 consists of 16 residues. J gave up 3 bases and V 3 bases, and 4 bases lay outside the gene matches. CDR3 sequence (DNA): TGTGCCAGCAGTGACCGACTAGCGGGGCTCTACAATGAGCAGTTCTTC. Its protein is CASSDRLAGLYNEQFF.

This chain uses TRBV3-1 (or the pseudogene TRBV3-2) with TRBJ1-6; D is ambiguous. CDR1 and CDR2 from the germline V gene are LGHDT and YNNKEL (reference sequence). Trimming removed 5 bases at V and 11 bases at J, with 16 bases between. The CDR3 has 14 amino acids. CDR3 nucleotide sequence: TGTGCCAGCAGCTGGGTCGAGGGTTCGACACCCCTCCACTTT. It yields the protein CASSWVEGSTPLHF.